Listed below are T cell receptor beta chains from one sample, sequenced in a study of regulatory T cells in long-lasting Graves disease. TCRdb fed the multiplex PCR reads into MiXCR, producing one record per CDR3 protein. The repertoire holds about 340,000 distinct CDR3 sequences, with around a fifth as singletons. Sequencing used peripheral blood mononuclear cells (PBMCs), obtained when the disease was refractory, from a patient treated with antithyroid drugs. These receptors all come from a female donor with Graves disease. CDR3s include the opening cysteine and the closing phenylalanine or tryptophan. D genes are given only for firm matches. Size tells how often a clone was seen (once, few, many) or the class of an expanded clone, and some rows leave it out.

cdr3_length: 14; j_call: TRBJ1-1; d_call: TRBD1; v_call: TRBV3-1; clone_size: many; cdr3_nt: TGTGCCAGCAGCTCCAGGGGGAAAAACACTGAAGCTTTCTTT; cdr3_aa: CASSSRGKNTEAFF
cdr3_length: 18; j_call: TRBJ2-5; d_call: NA; v_call: TRBV19; clone_size: few; cdr3_nt: TGTGCCAGTAGTTGGGGGACAGGAGAGACTAGCCACCAAGAGACCCAGTACTTC; cdr3_aa: CASSWGTGETSHQETQYF
cdr3_length: 12; j_call: TRBJ1-2; d_call: NA; v_call: TRBV25-1; clone_size: few; cdr3_nt: TGTGCCAGCGGGGGGACCGCCTTGGGCTACACCTTC; cdr3_aa: CASGGTALGYTF
cdr3_length: 12; j_call: TRBJ1-1; d_call: NA; v_call: TRBV29-1; clone_size: many; cdr3_nt: TGCAGCGTTCGGGATTTGAACACTGAAGCTTTCTTT; cdr3_aa: CSVRDLNTEAFF
cdr3_length: 16; j_call: TRBJ1-1; d_call: NA; v_call: TRBV20-1; clone_size: few; cdr3_nt: TGCAGTGCTCAGCATCTCCGGGGGGGGGATGGCACTGAAGCTTTCTTT; cdr3_aa: CSAQHLRGGDGTEAFF
cdr3_length: 13; j_call: TRBJ1-5; d_call: TRBD1; v_call: TRBV30; clone_size: many; cdr3_nt: TGTGCCTGGAGGGGGGACAGCCATCAGCCCCAGCATTTT; cdr3_aa: CAWRGDSHQPQHF
cdr3_length: 16; j_call: TRBJ2-7; d_call: TRBD2; v_call: TRBV20-1; clone_size: many; cdr3_nt: TGCAGTGCTAGCCCCACTAGCGGGAGTAGTCATGGCGAGCAGTACTTC; cdr3_aa: CSASPTSGSSHGEQYF
cdr3_length: 18; j_call: TRBJ1-1; d_call: TRBD1; v_call: TRBV6-2/TRBV6-3; clone_size: many; cdr3_nt: TGTGCCAGCAGTTTACCTAGGACAGGGGGCAAGAAAAACACTGAAGCTTTCTTT; cdr3_aa: CASSLPRTGGKKNTEAFF
cdr3_length: 15; j_call: TRBJ1-1; d_call: TRBD1; v_call: TRBV12-3/TRBV12-4; clone_size: few; cdr3_nt: TGTGCCGGCAGTTTCCCGGACAGGGGAAACACTGAAGCTTTCTTT; cdr3_aa: CAGSFPDRGNTEAFF
cdr3_length: 15; j_call: TRBJ1-3; d_call: TRBD1; v_call: TRBV6-2/TRBV6-3; clone_size: NA; cdr3_nt: TGTGCCAGCAGCCGGGACAGGGACTCTGGAAACACCATATATTTT; cdr3_aa: CASSRDRDSGNTIYF
cdr3_length: 16; j_call: TRBJ2-7; d_call: TRBD1; v_call: TRBV11-2; clone_size: many; cdr3_nt: TGTGCCAGCAGCTTAATTGGACAGGGGGGGGGGTACGAGCAGTACTTC; cdr3_aa: CASSLIGQGGGYEQYF
cdr3_length: 13; j_call: TRBJ1-2; d_call: NA; v_call: TRBV30; clone_size: few; cdr3_nt: TGTGCCTGGAGTATGGGGGTAGGAGGCGGCTACACCTTC; cdr3_aa: CAWSMGVGGGYTF
cdr3_length: 14; j_call: TRBJ2-7; d_call: TRBD2; v_call: TRBV5-1; clone_size: NA; cdr3_nt: TGCGCCAGCACGGGAGCGGGAGGGCCCTACGAGCAGTACTTC; cdr3_aa: CASTGAGGPYEQYF
cdr3_length: 14; j_call: TRBJ1-5; d_call: NA; v_call: TRBV12-3/TRBV12-4; clone_size: many; cdr3_nt: TGTGCCAGCAGTTATCGGACCCTTAATCAGCCCCAGCATTTT; cdr3_aa: CASSYRTLNQPQHF
cdr3_length: 16; j_call: TRBJ1-4; d_call: NA; v_call: TRBV4-3; clone_size: many; cdr3_nt: TGCGCCAGCAGCCCCGCCGCGGGGAGCCGTAATGAAAAACTGTTTTTT; cdr3_aa: CASSPAAGSRNEKLFF
cdr3_length: 15; j_call: TRBJ2-7; d_call: NA; v_call: TRBV12-3/TRBV12-4; clone_size: NA; cdr3_nt: TGTGCCAGCAGTTTCTCCTCAAGAAGCTCCTACGAGCAGTACTTC; cdr3_aa: CASSFSSRSSYEQYF
cdr3_length: 17; j_call: TRBJ2-7; d_call: NA; v_call: TRBV11-2; clone_size: many; cdr3_nt: TGTGCCAGCAGCTTAGATTTAGTCGGCGGGGTCTCCTACGAGCAGTACTTC; cdr3_aa: CASSLDLVGGVSYEQYF
cdr3_length: 15; j_call: TRBJ1-6; d_call: TRBD1; v_call: TRBV20-1; clone_size: few; cdr3_nt: TGCAGTGCTACCCCCGGGGGACAGTATAATTCACCCCTCCACTTT; cdr3_aa: CSATPGGQYNSPLHF
cdr3_length: 15; j_call: TRBJ2-6; d_call: TRBD1; v_call: TRBV9; clone_size: NA; cdr3_nt: TGTGCCAGCAGCGAGGGGGCGCCTGGGGCCAACGTCCTGACTTTC; cdr3_aa: CASSEGAPGANVLTF
cdr3_length: 14; j_call: TRBJ1-1; d_call: NA; v_call: TRBV19; clone_size: NA; cdr3_nt: TGTGCCAGTAGTATATGGGGGAAGGGCACTGAAGCTTTCTTT; cdr3_aa: CASSIWGKGTEAFF
cdr3_length: 17; j_call: TRBJ1-1; d_call: TRBD1; v_call: TRBV20-1; clone_size: few; cdr3_nt: TGCAGTGCTAGAGATAGTAGGACAGGGGTCCCGAACACTGAAGCTTTCTTT; cdr3_aa: CSARDSRTGVPNTEAFF
cdr3_length: 17; j_call: TRBJ2-2; d_call: NA; v_call: TRBV7-9; clone_size: many; cdr3_nt: TGTGCCAGCAGCTTAACAGCAGGGGTTATGAACACCGGGGAGCTGTTTTTT; cdr3_aa: CASSLTAGVMNTGELFF
cdr3_length: 16; j_call: TRBJ2-6; d_call: NA; v_call: TRBV5-5; clone_size: NA; cdr3_nt: TGTGCCAGCAGCTTGGCCGGGGTTACTGGGGCCAACGTCCTGACTTTC; cdr3_aa: CASSLAGVTGANVLTF
cdr3_length: 15; j_call: TRBJ2-7; d_call: TRBD2; v_call: TRBV7-2; clone_size: many; cdr3_nt: TGTGCCAGCAGCTTAACCGGGACTAATAACTACGAGCAGTACTTC; cdr3_aa: CASSLTGTNNYEQYF
cdr3_length: 16; j_call: TRBJ1-4; d_call: NA; v_call: TRBV4-1; clone_size: few; cdr3_nt: TGCGCCAGCAGCCAAGATAGGGGGACAAAAAATGAAAAACTGTTTTTT; cdr3_aa: CASSQDRGTKNEKLFF